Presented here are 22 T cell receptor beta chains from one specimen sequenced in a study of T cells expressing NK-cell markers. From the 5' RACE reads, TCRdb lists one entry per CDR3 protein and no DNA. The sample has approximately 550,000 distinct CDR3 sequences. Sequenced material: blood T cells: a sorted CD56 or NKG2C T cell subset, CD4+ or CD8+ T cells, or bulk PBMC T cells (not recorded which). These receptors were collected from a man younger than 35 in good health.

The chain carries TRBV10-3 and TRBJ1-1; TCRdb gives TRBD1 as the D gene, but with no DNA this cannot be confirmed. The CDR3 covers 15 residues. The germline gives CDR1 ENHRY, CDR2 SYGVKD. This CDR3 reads CAISARGQINTEAFF.

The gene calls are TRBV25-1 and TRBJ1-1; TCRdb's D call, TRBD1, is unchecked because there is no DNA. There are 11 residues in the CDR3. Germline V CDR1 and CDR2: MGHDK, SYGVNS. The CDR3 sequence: CATQRGGRAFF.

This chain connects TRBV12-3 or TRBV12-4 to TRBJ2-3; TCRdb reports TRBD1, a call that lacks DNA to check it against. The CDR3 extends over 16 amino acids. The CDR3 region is CASSLAGPPMTDTQYF.

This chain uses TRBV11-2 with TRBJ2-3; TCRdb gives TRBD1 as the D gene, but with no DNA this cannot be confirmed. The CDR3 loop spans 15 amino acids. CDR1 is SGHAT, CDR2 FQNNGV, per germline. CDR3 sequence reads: CASSAPGRGTDTQYF.

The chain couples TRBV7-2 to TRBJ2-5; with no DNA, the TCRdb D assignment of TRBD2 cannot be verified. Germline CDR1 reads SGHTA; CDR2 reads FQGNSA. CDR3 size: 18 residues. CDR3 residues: CASSLARVLAGAGETQYF.

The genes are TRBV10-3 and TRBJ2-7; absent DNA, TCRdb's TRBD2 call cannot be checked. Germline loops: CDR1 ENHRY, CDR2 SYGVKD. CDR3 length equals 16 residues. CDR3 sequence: CAISESGRGGTYEQYF.

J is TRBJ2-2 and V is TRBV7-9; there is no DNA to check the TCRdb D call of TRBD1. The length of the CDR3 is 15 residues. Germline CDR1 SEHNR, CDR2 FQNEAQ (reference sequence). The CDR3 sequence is CASRGTGARTGELFF.

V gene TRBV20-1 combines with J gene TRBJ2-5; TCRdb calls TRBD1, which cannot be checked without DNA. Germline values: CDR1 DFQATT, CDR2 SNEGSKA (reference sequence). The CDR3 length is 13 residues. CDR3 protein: CSARGPGRGHLYF.

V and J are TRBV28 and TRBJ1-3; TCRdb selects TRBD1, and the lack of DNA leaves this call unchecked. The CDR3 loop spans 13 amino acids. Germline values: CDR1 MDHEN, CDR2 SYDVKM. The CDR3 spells CASRDRGGNTIYF.

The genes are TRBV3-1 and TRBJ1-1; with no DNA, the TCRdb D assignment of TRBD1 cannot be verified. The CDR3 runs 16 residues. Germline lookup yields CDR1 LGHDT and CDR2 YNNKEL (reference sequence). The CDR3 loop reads CASSQRFRDTNTEAFF. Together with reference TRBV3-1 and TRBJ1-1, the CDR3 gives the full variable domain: DTAVSQTPKYLVTQMGNDKSIKCEQNLGHDTMYWYKQDSKKFLKIMFSYNNKELIINETVPNRFSPKSPDKAHLNLHINSLELGDSAVYFCASSQRFRDTNTEAFFGQGTRLTVV.

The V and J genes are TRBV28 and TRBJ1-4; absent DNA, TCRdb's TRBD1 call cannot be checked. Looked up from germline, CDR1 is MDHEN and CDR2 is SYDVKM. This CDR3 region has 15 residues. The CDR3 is CASSLLGQGGEKLFF.

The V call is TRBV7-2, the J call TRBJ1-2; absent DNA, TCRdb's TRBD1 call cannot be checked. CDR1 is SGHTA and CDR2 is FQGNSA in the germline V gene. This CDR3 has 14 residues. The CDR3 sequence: CASSQIPFNYGYTF.

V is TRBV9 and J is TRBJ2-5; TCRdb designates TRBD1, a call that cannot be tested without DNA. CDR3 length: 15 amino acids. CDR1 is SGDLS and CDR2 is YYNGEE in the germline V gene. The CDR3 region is CASSARAGEPETQYF.

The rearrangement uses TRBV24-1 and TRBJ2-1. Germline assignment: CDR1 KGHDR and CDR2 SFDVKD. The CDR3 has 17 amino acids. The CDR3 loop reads CATSDSMSGSSYNEQFF.

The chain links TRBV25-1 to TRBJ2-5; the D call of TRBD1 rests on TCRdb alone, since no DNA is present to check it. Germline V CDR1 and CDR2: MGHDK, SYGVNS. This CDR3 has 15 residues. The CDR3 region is CASSESLHRGGDQYF.

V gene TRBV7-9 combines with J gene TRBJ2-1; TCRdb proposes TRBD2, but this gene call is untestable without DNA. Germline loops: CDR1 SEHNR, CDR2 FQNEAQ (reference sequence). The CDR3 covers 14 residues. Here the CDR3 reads CASSLPGSSYEQFF.

CDR3: CASSGTGTGGEQYF. The V gene is TRBV18, the J gene TRBJ2-7; as DNA is missing, the TRBD1 call by TCRdb cannot be tested. Per the germline V gene, CDR1 is KGHSH and CDR2 is LQKENI. The CDR3 is 14 amino acids.

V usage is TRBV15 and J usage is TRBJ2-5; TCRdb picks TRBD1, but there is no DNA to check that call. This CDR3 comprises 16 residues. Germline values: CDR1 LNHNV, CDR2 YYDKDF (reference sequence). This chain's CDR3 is CATSRRGGQNQETQYF.

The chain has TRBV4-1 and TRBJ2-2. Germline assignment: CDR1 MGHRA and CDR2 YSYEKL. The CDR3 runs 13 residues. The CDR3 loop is CASSPNRNGELFF.

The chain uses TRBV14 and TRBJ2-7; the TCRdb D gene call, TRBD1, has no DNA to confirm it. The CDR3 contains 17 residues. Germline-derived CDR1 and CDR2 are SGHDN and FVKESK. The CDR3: CASSQVNFGTGLYEQYF.

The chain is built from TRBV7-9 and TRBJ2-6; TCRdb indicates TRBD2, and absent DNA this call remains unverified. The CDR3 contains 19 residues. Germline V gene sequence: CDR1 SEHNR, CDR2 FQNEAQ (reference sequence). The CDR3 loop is CASRANSGRAVPGANVLTF.

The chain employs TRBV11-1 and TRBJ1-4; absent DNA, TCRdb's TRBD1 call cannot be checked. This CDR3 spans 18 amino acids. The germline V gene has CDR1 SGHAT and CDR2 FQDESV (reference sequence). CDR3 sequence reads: CASSLALGQGGENEKLFF.